This record covers a single T cell receptor beta chain. In the source study's methods: Reference gene primer amplification gave nucleated cell count estimates. Assay used: immunoSEQ multiplex PCR; TCRdb lists only in-frame clones, some missing. The V and J calls and clone size are taken from that table; D and trimming were inferred from the DNA. Of 90,000 to 130,000 clones listed, roughly four fifths were seen once; the top ten hold approximately 4%. From germline, CDR1 is SGHRS and CDR2 YFSETQ. CDR3 size: 13 residues. The germline V and J ends were trimmed by 2 bases and 4 bases, with 9 bases remaining between them. The sample is drawn from a study of blood T cell repertoires in COVID-19. The overall study: Samples came from the United States, Italy and Spain, spanning acute and convalescent COVID-19.

V usage is TRBV5-1 and J usage is TRBJ2-5, with D tentatively TRBD2 (5 bases). The clonotype was recovered from a woman between 65 and 79 years old with acute or convalescent COVID-19. Sequencing input: peripheral blood. The CDR3 spells CASSFLAGETQYF. The CDR3 DNA sequence: TGCGCCAGCAGCTTCCTGGCGGGAGAGACCCAGTACTTC.